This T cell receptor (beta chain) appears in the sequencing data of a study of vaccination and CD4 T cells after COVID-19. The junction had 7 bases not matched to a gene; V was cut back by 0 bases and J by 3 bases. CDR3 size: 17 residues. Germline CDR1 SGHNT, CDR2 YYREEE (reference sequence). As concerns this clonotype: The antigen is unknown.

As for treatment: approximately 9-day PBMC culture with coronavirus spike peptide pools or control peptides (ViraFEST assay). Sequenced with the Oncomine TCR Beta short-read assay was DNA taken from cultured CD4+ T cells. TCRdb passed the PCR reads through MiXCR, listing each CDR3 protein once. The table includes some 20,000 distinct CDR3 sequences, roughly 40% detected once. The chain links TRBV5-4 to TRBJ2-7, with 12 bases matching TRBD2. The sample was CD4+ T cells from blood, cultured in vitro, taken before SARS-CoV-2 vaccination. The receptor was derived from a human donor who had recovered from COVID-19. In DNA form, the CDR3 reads TGTGCCAGCAGCTTGGGGACTAGCGGGGAATCCCGCTACGAGCAGTACTTC. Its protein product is CASSLGTSGESRYEQYF.